What follows is one T cell receptor beta chain and its context. The antigen remains undetermined. This record comes from a study of CD8 T cells in ankylosing spondylitis. Study findings and constraints: Clones linked with disease were CD8+ and fairly uncommon in the peripheral blood. Some motif variants had been reported before (in reactive arthritis synovial fluid and blood). Disease-associated clones were reportedly significantly overrepresented in matched ankylosing spondylitis synovial fluid.

Quantitative 5'-RACE with molecular barcodes produced the TCR beta libraries. TCRdb redid the calling of the 5' RACE reads with MiXCR, one entry per CDR3 protein. The table lists just over 300,000 distinct CDR3 sequences, 20% of them singletons. V lost 2 bases and J lost 4, with 9 bases in between. Germline CDR1 is SQVTM and CDR2 is ANQGSEA. The CDR3 has 13 amino acids. The chain joins TRBV29-1 to TRBJ2-1, with D possibly TRBD2 on 6 matching bases. This receptor was taken from a female donor with ankylosing spondylitis or in good health (not recorded which). The sequenced material came from blood, either unsorted or a sorted T cell fraction (not recorded which). Written as DNA, the CDR3 is TGCAGCGTTGAATGGCGGGAATACAATGAGCAGTTCTTC. Its translation is CSVEWREYNEQFF.